The rows below give T cell receptor beta chains drawn from one sample of a study of T cell repertoires in aging, cancer and after chemotherapy. From the multiplex PCR reads, TCRdb called clonotypes with MiXCR, one entry per CDR3 protein. The sample consists of about 15,000 distinct CDR3 sequences, approximately 46% of them appearing once. Sequenced sample: blood. Receptors originate from a human donor in good health. Both conserved end residues are part of each CDR3. The order of the fields is clone size, D gene, J gene, V gene, CDR3 protein, CDR3 DNA. A D gene is named only where the DNA matches it firmly. Rows may omit the clone size; those that give it use once, few, many or a size class.

abundance: few; d_gene: TRBD2; j_gene: TRBJ2-1; v_gene: TRBV6-5; CDR3aa: CASSRLAGAPYNEQFF; CDR3nt: TGTGCCAGCAGCAGACTAGCGGGGGCTCCATACAATGAGCAGTTCTTC
abundance: few; d_gene: TRBD1; j_gene: TRBJ1-6; v_gene: TRBV6-5; CDR3aa: CASSPGQGAGYWFSPLHF; CDR3nt: TGTGCCAGCAGCCCCGGTCAGGGGGCAGGTTACTGGTTTTCACCCCTCCACTTT
abundance: .; d_gene: TRBD2; j_gene: TRBJ2-2; v_gene: TRBV5-6; CDR3aa: CASSSGTTANTGELFF; CDR3nt: TGTGCCAGCAGCTCCGGGACTACGGCGAACACCGGGGAGCTGTTTTTT
abundance: .; d_gene: .; j_gene: TRBJ1-5; v_gene: TRBV6-1; CDR3aa: CASKVSRNSNQPQHF; CDR3nt: TGTGCCAGCAAGGTTAGCCGTAATAGCAATCAGCCCCAGCATTTT
abundance: few; d_gene: .; j_gene: TRBJ1-3; v_gene: TRBV27; CDR3aa: CASSYPRGGLSGNTIYF; CDR3nt: TGTGCCAGCAGTTACCCACGTGGGGGCCTCTCTGGAAACACCATATATTTT
abundance: few; d_gene: TRBD2; j_gene: TRBJ2-5; v_gene: TRBV19; CDR3aa: CASMEREGRETQYF; CDR3nt: TGTGCCAGTATGGAGCGGGAGGGCCGGGAGACCCAGTACTTC
abundance: medium-sized; d_gene: .; j_gene: TRBJ2-1; v_gene: TRBV29-1; CDR3aa: CSVESGEQFF; CDR3nt: TGCAGCGTTGAATCGGGTGAGCAGTTCTTC
abundance: .; d_gene: TRBD2; j_gene: TRBJ2-7; v_gene: TRBV6-2/TRBV6-3; CDR3aa: CASSYSSGRMGEQYF; CDR3nt: TGTGCCAGCAGTTACTCTTCCGGGAGGATGGGCGAGCAGTACTTC
abundance: .; d_gene: .; j_gene: TRBJ2-5; v_gene: TRBV24-1; CDR3aa: CATSDPEGGDQGTETQYF; CDR3nt: TGTGCCACCAGTGATCCCGAAGGAGGCGACCAGGGGACAGAGACCCAGTACTTC
abundance: .; d_gene: TRBD1; j_gene: TRBJ2-3; v_gene: TRBV7-2; CDR3aa: CASSLAGQGTDTQYF; CDR3nt: TGTGCCAGCAGCTTAGCGGGACAGGGGACAGATACGCAGTATTTT
abundance: .; d_gene: TRBD2; j_gene: TRBJ2-3; v_gene: TRBV6-1; CDR3aa: CASSGSAGGKDTQYF; CDR3nt: TGTGCCAGCAGTGGTTCAGCGGGAGGGAAAGATACGCAGTATTTT
abundance: medium-sized; d_gene: .; j_gene: TRBJ2-6; v_gene: TRBV19; CDR3aa: CASSEGHPGGTGANVLTF; CDR3nt: TGTGCCAGTAGCGAGGGACACCCCGGTGGCACTGGGGCCAACGTCCTGACTTTC
abundance: .; d_gene: .; j_gene: TRBJ2-5; v_gene: TRBV27; CDR3aa: CASSPPDQETQYF; CDR3nt: TGTGCCAGCAGTCCCCCGGACCAAGAGACCCAGTACTTC
abundance: .; d_gene: .; j_gene: TRBJ1-2; v_gene: TRBV6-1; CDR3aa: CASSESRQAYGYTF; CDR3nt: TGTGCCAGCAGTGAAAGTAGACAGGCTTATGGCTACACCTTC
abundance: few; d_gene: TRBD2; j_gene: TRBJ2-3; v_gene: TRBV5-6; CDR3aa: CASSLGGLAGVEDTQYF; CDR3nt: TGTGCCAGCAGCTTAGGGGGACTAGCGGGAGTGGAAGATACGCAGTATTTT
abundance: .; d_gene: TRBD1; j_gene: TRBJ2-5; v_gene: TRBV19; CDR3aa: CASSPPGTGVQETQYF; CDR3nt: TGTGCCAGTAGTCCCCCCGGGACAGGGGTGCAAGAGACCCAGTACTTC
abundance: .; d_gene: .; j_gene: TRBJ2-1; v_gene: TRBV6-5; CDR3aa: CASSQGRAAFF; CDR3nt: TGTGCCAGCAGCCAGGGGAGGGCCGCTTTCTTC
abundance: few; d_gene: TRBD2; j_gene: TRBJ2-1; v_gene: TRBV19; CDR3aa: CASQSRGEGRNEQFF; CDR3nt: TGTGCCAGTCAAAGCCGGGGGGAGGGCCGGAATGAGCAGTTCTTC
abundance: once; d_gene: .; j_gene: TRBJ2-3; v_gene: TRBV6-1; CDR3aa: CASSEVWTGRGDTQYF; CDR3nt: TGTGCCAGCAGTGAGGTTTGGACAGGGAGGGGAGATACGCAGTATTTT
abundance: few; d_gene: .; j_gene: TRBJ2-3; v_gene: TRBV6-5; CDR3aa: CATSGPGTDTQYF; CDR3nt: TGTGCCACTTCGGGGCCCGGCACAGATACGCAGTATTTT
abundance: .; d_gene: .; j_gene: TRBJ2-1; v_gene: TRBV27; CDR3aa: CASSSLVYNEQFF; CDR3nt: TGTGCCAGCAGTTCCCTAGTCTACAATGAGCAGTTCTTC
abundance: .; d_gene: TRBD2; j_gene: TRBJ2-5; v_gene: TRBV6-1; CDR3aa: CASNLGTSGRLETQYF; CDR3nt: TGTGCCAGCAACCTTGGGACTAGCGGGAGATTGGAGACCCAGTACTTC
abundance: few; d_gene: TRBD1; j_gene: TRBJ1-5; v_gene: TRBV29-1; CDR3aa: CSVADRGEGPQHF; CDR3nt: TGCAGCGTTGCGGACAGGGGTGAGGGGCCCCAGCATTTT
abundance: few; d_gene: .; j_gene: TRBJ2-1; v_gene: TRBV6-2/TRBV6-3; CDR3aa: CASSYSDYNEQFF; CDR3nt: TGTGCCAGCAGTTACTCGGACTACAATGAGCAGTTCTTC
abundance: .; d_gene: TRBD1; j_gene: TRBJ1-2; v_gene: TRBV6-5; CDR3aa: CASSPWTGEWGYTF; CDR3nt: TGTGCCAGCAGCCCCTGGACAGGGGAGTGGGGCTACACCTTC
abundance: .; d_gene: .; j_gene: TRBJ2-2; v_gene: TRBV19; CDR3aa: CASSITQANTGELFF; CDR3nt: TGTGCCAGTAGTATTACACAGGCGAACACCGGGGAGCTGTTTTTT
abundance: .; d_gene: TRBD2; j_gene: TRBJ2-7; v_gene: TRBV6-1; CDR3aa: CASSFLVAGAGEQYF; CDR3nt: TGTGCCAGCAGCTTCCTTGTAGCGGGAGCGGGGGAGCAGTACTTC